This is a list of T cell receptor beta chains from one sample in a study of T cell responses to AZD1222 COVID-19 vaccine. Clones were read by immunoSEQ multiplex PCR, and TCRdb kept only the in-frame ones, dropping some. The sample includes over 150,000 clones, roughly 90% seen only once; the top ten take about 4.3%. The sequencing here drew on peripheral blood, taken 28 days after the second AZD1222 dose. The receptors shown here come from an adult who received the AZD1222 COVID-19 vaccine. CDR3s include the opening cysteine and the closing phenylalanine or tryptophan. Fields, in order: V gene, J gene, clone size, D gene, CDR3 protein, CDR3 DNA. D genes are given only for firm matches. Clone size appears in some rows only: once, few, many, or a class for an expanded clone.

>TRBV29-1|TRBJ2-3|once|TRBD1
CSVAKDRGTDTQYF
TGCAGCGTTGCTAAGGACAGGGGGACAGATACGCAGTATTTT
>TRBV11-2|TRBJ2-3|NA|TRBD1
CASSPRQGDTQYF
TGTGCCAGCAGTCCGAGACAGGGAGATACGCAGTATTTT
>TRBV12-3/TRBV12-4|TRBJ1-6|once|NA
CASRGGSSPPLHF
TGTGCCAGCCGGGGAGGGTCCTCGCCACCCCTCCACTTT
>TRBV18|TRBJ1-1|NA|TRBD1
CASSSKQGENEAFF
TGTGCCAGCTCAAGCAAACAGGGGGAGAATGAAGCTTTCTTT
>TRBV6-5|TRBJ1-1|NA|NA
CASRTGEAFF
TGTGCCAGCAGGACAGGTGAAGCTTTCTTT
>TRBV6-5|TRBJ2-3|NA|NA
CASSYFPGQGADTQYF
TGTGCCAGCAGTTACTTCCCAGGGCAGGGTGCAGATACGCAGTATTTT
>TRBV9|TRBJ2-2|NA|NA
CASSPGQNTGELFF
TGTGCCAGCAGCCCGGGACAGAACACCGGGGAGCTGTTTTTT
>TRBV3-1/TRBV3-2|TRBJ2-7|NA|NA
CASSQEGIPSEQYF
TGTGCCAGCAGCCAAGAGGGTATCCCCAGCGAGCAGTACTTC
>TRBV2|TRBJ2-7|few|TRBD1
CASSPRATGVEQYF
TGTGCCAGCAGCCCAAGGGCGACAGGGGTCGAGCAGTACTTC
>TRBV25-1|TRBJ1-2|NA|NA
CASGREGHGYTF
TGTGCCAGCGGCAGGGAAGGCCATGGCTACACCTTC
>TRBV6-5|TRBJ1-3|NA|NA
CASSRQGLTGNTIYF
TGTGCCAGCAGTCGGCAGGGATTAACAGGAAACACCATATATTTT
>TRBV3-1/TRBV3-2|TRBJ1-1|NA|NA
CASSQAGQLNTEAFF
TGTGCCAGCAGCCAAGCAGGACAGTTGAACACTGAAGCTTTCTTT
>TRBV4-2|TRBJ2-2|NA|NA
CASSLASTGELFF
TGTGCCAGCAGCCTCGCGAGCACCGGGGAGCTGTTTTTT